The text below deals with one TCR beta chain. The CDR3 consists of 15 residues. Looked up from germline, CDR1 is MNHNS and CDR2 is SASEGT. V lost 3 bases and J lost 3, with 14 bases in between. Positively selected for CCR7, the CD45RO-negative cells used as naive CD8 cells excluded terminally differentiated effector memory CD45RA+ cells. This entry belongs to a study of shared clonotypes between healthy human individuals. An even split of each subset's genomic DNA across several immunoSEQ plates was performed. In the authors' workflow: Filtering differed since immunoSEQ provided only junctions, with no quality scores. Generated by immunoSEQ multiplex PCR, the TCRdb table keeps only in-frame clones and is missing some. The V and J calls and the clone size are those of that table, but D and trimming were determined from the DNA. The table records roughly 2 million clones, about 94% of them present only once.

The clonotype was recovered from a man aged 18 to 30 in good health. The rearrangement joins TRBV6-1 to TRBJ1-2, with a possible D match to TRBD1 (6 bases). Source material: naive CD8+ T cells sorted from blood. CDR3 bases: TGTGCCAGCAGTGAGGTGGACAGTGGGGACTATGGCTACACCTTC. Translated, it gives CASSEVDSGDYGYTF.